The 7 T cell receptor beta chains below were found in one sample sequenced in a study of cytomegalovirus exposure and HLA in healthy donors. A multiplex PCR was run with 60 Vbeta primers and 13 Jbeta primers. Only in-frame clones appear in the TCRdb table, and some are missing; sequencing was by immunoSEQ multiplex PCR. The data contain 130,000 or so clones, over 65% of them singletons. Material for sequencing was PBMCs. These receptors all come from a man aged 18 to 30 in good health and CMV-seropositive.

This clone has a single count. V and J are TRBV13 and TRBJ1-3; 10 positions match TRBD1. Per the germline V gene, CDR1 is PRHDT and CDR2 is FYEKMQ (reference sequence). V lost 0 bases and J lost 2; bases outside the gene matches: 7. The CDR3 consists of 18 residues. The CDR3 spells CASSLGGQGGIAGNTIYF. The CDR3 nucleotides are TGTGCCAGCAGCTTAGGAGGACAGGGGGGAATAGCTGGAAACACCATATATTTT.

The chain recombines TRBV6-1 with TRBJ2-1; 7 positions match TRBD2. Germline assignment: CDR1 MNHNS and CDR2 SASEGT. This CDR3 has 14 amino acids. V was pared by 7 bases and J by 6 bases, with 9 bases of the junction left unmatched. The CDR3 loop is CASIRTGGFNEQFF. The CDR3 DNA reads TGTGCCAGCATCCGAACCGGGGGGTTCAATGAGCAGTTCTTC.

The chain uses TRBV27 and TRBJ2-3; 8 bases align to TRBD1. Looked up from germline, CDR1 is MNHEY and CDR2 is SMNVEV (reference sequence). V trimming: 5 bases; J trimming: 1 base; junction bases outside the gene matches: 5. The CDR3 length is 15 residues. The CDR3 DNA reads TGTGCCAGCAGTCCGTTGACAGGGGGCACAGATACGCAGTATTTT. It yields the protein CASSPLTGGTDTQYF.

The chain combines TRBV28 with TRBJ2-6; possible D gene TRBD1, 5 bases. The V gene's germline CDR1 is MDHEN and CDR2 SYDVKM. V was clipped by 3 bases and J by 2 bases, with 11 bases between them. There are 16 residues in the CDR3. In DNA form, the CDR3 reads TGTGCCAGCAGTTTTAGGGGTAGCCCTGGGGCCAACGTCCTGACTTTC. This translates into CASSFRGSPGANVLTF.

The rearrangement joins TRBV19 to TRBJ1-5; 11 bases match TRBD1. CDR1 and CDR2 from the germline V gene are LNHDA and SQIVND (reference sequence). CDR3 size: 14 residues. V was clipped by 5 bases and J by 7 bases; unmatched bases: 4. In DNA form, the CDR3 reads TGTGCCAGTAGTGGGACAGGGGGAGGGCAGCCCCAGCATTTT. Amino acid sequence: CASSGTGGGQPQHF.

This clone was seen a handful of times. J is TRBJ1-6 and V is TRBV5-8; a possible D gene is TRBD1 (5 bases). The CDR3 sequence is 14 residues long. V was pared by 0 bases and J by 9 bases, with 10 bases between. The germline gives CDR1 SGHTS, CDR2 YDEGEE. This chain's CDR3 is CASSLGGEGSPLHF. For the CDR3, the DNA is TGTGCCAGCAGCTTGGGGGGGGAAGGTTCACCCCTCCACTTT.

The table lists this clone with a few counts. CDR3 DNA: TGTGCCAGCAGTCTCGGACAGGCGGCCACCGGGGAGCTGTTTTTT. It yields the protein CASSLGQAATGELFF. This chain connects TRBV28 to TRBJ2-2; 7 bases map to TRBD1. CDR3 length equals 15 residues. Trimming at V came to 5 bases and at J to 4 bases, leaving 7 bases not matched to a gene. Germline V gene data show CDR1 as MDHEN and CDR2 as SYDVKM.